These T cell receptor beta chains were read from a single sample in a study of monozygotic twins with inflammatory bowel disease. For each CDR3 protein, TCRdb gives one entry from its re-call of the 5' RACE reads, without DNA. Recorded for this sample: about 210,000 distinct CDR3 sequences. Sequenced input: blood. Receptor source: a human donor with ulcerative colitis or Crohn's disease, or a healthy co-twin of an affected twin (not recorded which). Both conserved end residues are part of each CDR3.

j_gene: TRBJ2-1; v_gene: TRBV7-2; CDR3aa: CASSLAPEASPGNEQFF
j_gene: TRBJ2-1; v_gene: TRBV19; CDR3aa: CASSTPPRVNEQFF
j_gene: TRBJ2-7; v_gene: TRBV12-3/TRBV12-4; CDR3aa: CASSSEGRTGTYEQYF
j_gene: TRBJ2-1; v_gene: TRBV7-6; CDR3aa: CASRRNPWSSYNEQFF
j_gene: TRBJ2-7; v_gene: TRBV20-1; CDR3aa: CSASGGPTYEQYF
j_gene: TRBJ1-5; v_gene: TRBV12-5; CDR3aa: CASGLQGQGVNQPQHF
j_gene: TRBJ1-6; v_gene: TRBV21-1; CDR3aa: CASSKWDRQGGDSPLHF
j_gene: TRBJ2-3; v_gene: TRBV9; CDR3aa: CASSVGVGATTDTQYF
j_gene: TRBJ2-3; v_gene: TRBV11-2; CDR3aa: CASSLDSGGYSTDTQYF
j_gene: TRBJ2-3; v_gene: TRBV5-6; CDR3aa: CASSFLGLAGGPGTDTQYF
j_gene: TRBJ1-5; v_gene: TRBV6-4; CDR3aa: CASRTSIAYSRGYSNQPQHF
j_gene: TRBJ1-1; v_gene: TRBV12-3/TRBV12-4; CDR3aa: CASRLIGGGAAEAFF
j_gene: TRBJ1-2; v_gene: TRBV10-3; CDR3aa: CAISGDRTYGYTF
j_gene: TRBJ2-6; v_gene: TRBV11-2; CDR3aa: CASSRPRQGLASGANVLTF
j_gene: TRBJ1-3; v_gene: TRBV4-3; CDR3aa: CASSQVRQVALMGNTIYF
j_gene: TRBJ2-3; v_gene: TRBV7-2; CDR3aa: CASSLGGRPFTDTQYF
j_gene: TRBJ1-2; v_gene: TRBV12-3/TRBV12-4; CDR3aa: CASSFWAGIPDNYGYTF
j_gene: TRBJ1-4; v_gene: TRBV5-1; CDR3aa: CASSNVATNEKLFF
j_gene: TRBJ1-5; v_gene: TRBV5-1; CDR3aa: CASSPDGLYQPQHF
j_gene: TRBJ2-4; v_gene: TRBV5-1; CDR3aa: CASSFDRNKNIQYF
j_gene: TRBJ2-1; v_gene: TRBV7-9; CDR3aa: CASSLGAGAGEQFF
j_gene: TRBJ1-1; v_gene: TRBV19; CDR3aa: CASSIEGTEAFF
j_gene: TRBJ2-7; v_gene: TRBV7-9; CDR3aa: CASSTDRGLGISYEQYF
j_gene: TRBJ1-2; v_gene: TRBV4-2; CDR3aa: CASSQASPSYGYTF
j_gene: TRBJ2-7; v_gene: TRBV7-2; CDR3aa: CASSSPGLAGEQYF
j_gene: TRBJ2-3; v_gene: TRBV28; CDR3aa: CASSRGGARTDTQYF
j_gene: TRBJ1-1; v_gene: TRBV12-3/TRBV12-4; CDR3aa: CASTRGTGGLGTEAFF
j_gene: TRBJ1-1; v_gene: TRBV29-1; CDR3aa: CSVRPGTEAFF
j_gene: TRBJ2-2; v_gene: TRBV28; CDR3aa: CASTANTGELFF
j_gene: TRBJ2-7; v_gene: TRBV2; CDR3aa: CASSDYGTYEQYF
j_gene: TRBJ1-5; v_gene: TRBV4-1; CDR3aa: CASSQDYPSNQPQHF
j_gene: TRBJ1-2; v_gene: TRBV11-2; CDR3aa: CASSSIGTDYGYTF
j_gene: TRBJ1-1; v_gene: TRBV6-5; CDR3aa: CASSLQGSMNTEAFF
j_gene: TRBJ1-5; v_gene: TRBV29-1; CDR3aa: CSVLTGDQPQHF
j_gene: TRBJ2-7; v_gene: TRBV7-7; CDR3aa: CASSPGQGLYEQYF
j_gene: TRBJ1-1; v_gene: TRBV4-1; CDR3aa: CASSQDSGAFF
j_gene: TRBJ2-5; v_gene: TRBV30; CDR3aa: CAWSGARGETQYF